Listed below are T cell receptor beta chains from one sample, sequenced in a study of blood T cell repertoires in COVID-19. Libraries were prepared by immunoSEQ multiplex PCR; TCRdb keeps only in-frame clonotypes and omits some of them. The sample carries approximately 150,000 clones, more than 80% recorded once. Sequences were obtained from peripheral blood. Source of these receptors: a man aged 65 to 79 with acute or convalescent COVID-19. The CDR3 runs from the conserved cysteine through the conserved F or W. The order of the fields is D gene, J gene, V gene, CDR3 DNA, CDR3 protein. D genes are given only for firm matches.

d_call: TRBD1
j_call: TRBJ2-2
v_call: TRBV5-1
cdr3_nt: TGCGCCAGCAGTCTGGTGGGACAGGGGGTTAACACCGGGGAGCTGTTTTTT
cdr3_aa: CASSLVGQGVNTGELFF

d_call: .
j_call: TRBJ1-2
v_call: TRBV20-1
cdr3_nt: TGCAGTGCTAGTAGAGGCACAAACTATGGCTACACCTTC
cdr3_aa: CSASRGTNYGYTF

d_call: TRBD2
j_call: TRBJ2-5
v_call: TRBV28
cdr3_nt: TGTGCCAGCAGAATAGCGGGGCCTCAAGAGACCCAGTACTTC
cdr3_aa: CASRIAGPQETQYF

d_call: TRBD1
j_call: TRBJ2-7
v_call: TRBV5-1
cdr3_nt: TGCGCCAGCGCCCAGACAGGGCCTGAGTACGAGCAGTACTTC
cdr3_aa: CASAQTGPEYEQYF

d_call: TRBD2
j_call: TRBJ2-3
v_call: TRBV11-3
cdr3_nt: TGTGCCAGCAGTCAAGGACTAGCGCAAACAACAGATACGCAGTATTTT
cdr3_aa: CASSQGLAQTTDTQYF

d_call: TRBD2
j_call: TRBJ2-1
v_call: TRBV19
cdr3_nt: TGTGCCAGTAGTATCGCGGGGGGCCACAATGAGCAGTTCTTC
cdr3_aa: CASSIAGGHNEQFF

d_call: .
j_call: TRBJ1-2
v_call: TRBV27
cdr3_nt: TGTGCCAGCAGCCAAATCAGGGGTGTGGGTGGCTACACCTTC
cdr3_aa: CASSQIRGVGGYTF

d_call: .
j_call: TRBJ1-1
v_call: TRBV2
cdr3_nt: TGTGCCAGCAGGGACCAGAGGGCTGGTGAAGCTTTCTTT
cdr3_aa: CASRDQRAGEAFF

d_call: .
j_call: TRBJ2-2
v_call: TRBV7-3
cdr3_nt: TGTGCCAGCAGCTTACGTCGCAGCACCGGGGAGCTGTTTTTT
cdr3_aa: CASSLRRSTGELFF

d_call: TRBD2
j_call: TRBJ2-5
v_call: TRBV11-2
cdr3_nt: TGTGCCAGCAGCCCGTTAGGGGGGCTAGCGGGAGAGGATGAGACCCAGTACTTC
cdr3_aa: CASSPLGGLAGEDETQYF

d_call: TRBD1
j_call: TRBJ2-1
v_call: TRBV19
cdr3_nt: TGTGCCAGTAGGGAAACAGGGGGAAAGGAGGAGCAGTTCTTC
cdr3_aa: CASRETGGKEEQFF